This TCR beta chain was identified during a study of T-cell reconstitution after alpha-beta-depleted transplantation in children. General study results and limits: A year had passed since transplant, and T-cell counts and diversity by then came mostly from newly produced T cells. Several hundred graft clones that had expanded were reportedly the source of alpha-beta T cells about two months after transplant. Recipient T cells and thymic progenitors that survived were the source of the high TCRbeta diversity seen at day 60 in some patients.

This clonotype came up a few times. Its antigen remains unidentified. Researchers prepared the TCRbeta library using unique molecular identifiers, the study reports. TCRdb independently ran MiXCR on the PCR reads; one entry per CDR3 protein. The sample carries more than 400,000 distinct CDR3 sequences, roughly an eighth recorded once. The starting material was PBMCs, mostly from graft donor cells, obtained 180 days after TCRalphabeta/CD19-depleted stem cell transplant. The origin of this receptor is a female patient aged 2-9 years who had a stem cell transplant for aplastic anemia, so the T cells may come from the graft donor.

The chain's CDR3 is CASSPQGFYEQYF. The CDR3 nucleotides read TGTGCCAGCAGCCCACAGGGGTTCTACGAGCAGTACTTC. The J gene is TRBJ2-7, the V gene TRBV27, with 7 bases matching TRBD1. The CDR3 totals 13 residues. Germline V gives CDR1 MNHEY, CDR2 SMNVEV (reference sequence). Trimming cost V 6 bases and J 3 bases; bases outside gene matches: 5.